This T cell receptor (beta chain) was captured in a study of cytomegalovirus exposure and HLA in healthy donors. About the study: An analysis done earlier identified 117 million unique TCR beta sequences from roughly 190 million T cells.

Regarding donors, all were healthy bone marrow donors. This PCR relied on a set of 60 Vbeta primers and 13 Jbeta primers. Per the original data handling: Approximately 10 million shared chains were among roughly 81 million unique TCR beta chains counted in a later analysis. Assay: immunoSEQ multiplex PCR; the TCRdb copy retains only in-frame clones and omits some. The V and J calls and clone size were taken over from that table, and D and trimming were inferred from the DNA. The sample has about 76,000 clones, around 81% seen once. Germline CDR1 and CDR2: MNHEY and SVGAGI. With 0 bases clipped from V and 0 bases from J, the junction kept 2 bases outside the gene matches. The CDR3 is 16 residues long.

V usage is TRBV6-5 and J usage is TRBJ1-1; 9 nucleotides agree with TRBD1. Source material: PBMCs. The receptor was isolated from a woman aged 30 to 39 in good health and CMV-seronegative. Written as DNA, the CDR3 is TGTGCCAGCAGTTACTCGAACAGGGGGCTGAACACTGAAGCTTTCTTT. It encodes CASSYSNRGLNTEAFF.